This T cell receptor (beta chain) is from a study of vaccination and CD4 T cells after COVID-19. This clonotype was seen once. No antigen is known for it. Since no conserved phenylalanine or tryptophan closes the CDR3, a read error is the likely cause. Described treatment: roughly ten-day PBMC culture with coronavirus spike peptide pools or control peptides (ViraFEST assay). Ahead of the COVID-19 pandemic (2011-2018), the CD4+ T cells of the unexposed donor were collected. Trimming shortened V by 4 bases and J by 1 base, and 8 bases separated the two germline ends. Germline V gene lookup returns CDR1 SGHRS and CDR2 YFSETQ. This CDR3 spans 13 amino acids. The assay that was used to sequence DNA from cultured CD4+ T cells was the Oncomine TCR Beta short-read assay. Investigators obtained genomic DNA by extraction from cultured CD4+ T cells. TCRdb itself ran the PCR reads through MiXCR, one entry per CDR3 protein. Found here are over 9,000 distinct CDR3 sequences, around a third of them singletons; the top ten hold roughly a fifth.

This clonotype was sampled from a human donor in good health. The chain employs TRBV5-1 and TRBJ1-1; the D is unclear. Sequenced input: CD4+ T cells from blood, cultured in vitro. Here the CDR3 reads CASSDGRNTEAFL. For the CDR3, the DNA is TGCGCCAGCAGCGACGGGAGGAACACTGAAGCTTTCCTT.